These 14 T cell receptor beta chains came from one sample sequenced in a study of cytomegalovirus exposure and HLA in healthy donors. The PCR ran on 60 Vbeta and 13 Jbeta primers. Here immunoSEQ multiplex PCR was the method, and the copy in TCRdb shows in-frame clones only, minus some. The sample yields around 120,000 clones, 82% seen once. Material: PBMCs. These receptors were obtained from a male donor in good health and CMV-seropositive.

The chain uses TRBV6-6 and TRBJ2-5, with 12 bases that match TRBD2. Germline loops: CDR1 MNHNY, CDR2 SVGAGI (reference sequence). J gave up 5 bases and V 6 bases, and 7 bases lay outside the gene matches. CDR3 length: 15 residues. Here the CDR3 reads CASRSPTSGSETQYF. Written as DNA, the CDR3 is TGTGCCAGCAGGTCCCCGACTAGCGGGAGCGAGACCCAGTACTTC.

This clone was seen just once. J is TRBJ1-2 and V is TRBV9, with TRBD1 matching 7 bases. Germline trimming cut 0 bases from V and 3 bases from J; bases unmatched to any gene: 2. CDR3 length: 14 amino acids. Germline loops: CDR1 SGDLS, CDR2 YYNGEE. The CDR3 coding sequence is TGTGCCAGCAGCGTAGCTACAGGGGACTATGGCTACACCTTC. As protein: CASSVATGDYGYTF.

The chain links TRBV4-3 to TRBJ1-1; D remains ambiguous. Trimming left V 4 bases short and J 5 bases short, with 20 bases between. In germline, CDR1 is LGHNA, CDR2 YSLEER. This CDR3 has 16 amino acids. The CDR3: CASSPGFDNGRTEAFF. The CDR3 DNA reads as TGCGCCAGCAGCCCGGGCTTTGATAATGGGAGGACTGAAGCTTTCTTT.

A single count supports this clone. CDR3: CASSQGETKETQYF. CDR3 coding DNA: TGTGCCAGCAGTCAGGGGGAAACTAAAGAGACCCAGTACTTC. This chain links TRBV28 with TRBJ2-5; TRBD1 matches at 7 bases. The CDR3 is 14 residues long. CDR1 is MDHEN and CDR2 is SYDVKM in the germline V gene. Trimming took 5 bases from V and 3 from J; bases not matched to a gene: 6.

CDR3 DNA sequence: TGTGCCAGCAGCTTAGGAAGACTAGTTTTTGAGACCCAGTACTTC. It translates to CASSLGRLVFETQYF. This chain uses TRBV7-8 with TRBJ2-5; a weak D match, TRBD2 (6 bases). Trimming removed 1 base from V and 5 bases from J, with 14 bases in between. Germline loops: CDR1 SGHVS, CDR2 FQNEAQ. This CDR3 region has 15 residues.

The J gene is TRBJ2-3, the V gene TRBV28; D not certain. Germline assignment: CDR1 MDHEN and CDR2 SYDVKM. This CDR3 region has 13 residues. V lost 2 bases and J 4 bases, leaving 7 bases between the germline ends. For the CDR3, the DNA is TGTGCCAGCAGTTTAGTAGTTCCAGATACGCAGTATTTT. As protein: CASSLVVPDTQYF.

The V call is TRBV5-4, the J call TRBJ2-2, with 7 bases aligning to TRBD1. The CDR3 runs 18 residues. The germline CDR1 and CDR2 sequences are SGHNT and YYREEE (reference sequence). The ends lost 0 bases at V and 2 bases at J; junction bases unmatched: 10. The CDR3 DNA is TGTGCCAGCAGCTTGGGTGATCCGGGACAGAGAAACACCGGGGAGCTGTTTTTT. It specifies CASSLGDPGQRNTGELFF.

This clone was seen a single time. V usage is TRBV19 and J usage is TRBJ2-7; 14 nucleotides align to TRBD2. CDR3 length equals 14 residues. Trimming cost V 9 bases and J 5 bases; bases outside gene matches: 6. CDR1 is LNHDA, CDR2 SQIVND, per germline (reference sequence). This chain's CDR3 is CASSPGLAGDEQYF. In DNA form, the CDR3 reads TGTGCCAGCTCTCCGGGACTAGCGGGAGACGAGCAGTACTTC.

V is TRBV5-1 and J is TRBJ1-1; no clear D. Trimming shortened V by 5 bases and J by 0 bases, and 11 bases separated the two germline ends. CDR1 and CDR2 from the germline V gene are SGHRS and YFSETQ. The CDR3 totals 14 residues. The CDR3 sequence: CASSLREMNTEAFF. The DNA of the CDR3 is TGCGCCAGCAGTTTACGCGAGATGAACACTGAAGCTTTCTTT. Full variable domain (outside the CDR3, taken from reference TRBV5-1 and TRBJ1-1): KAGVTQTPRYLIKTRGQQVTLSCSPISGHRSVSWYQQTPGQGLQFLFEYFSETQRNKGNFPGRFSGRQFSNSRSEMNVSTLELGDSALYLCASSLREMNTEAFFGQGTRLTVV.

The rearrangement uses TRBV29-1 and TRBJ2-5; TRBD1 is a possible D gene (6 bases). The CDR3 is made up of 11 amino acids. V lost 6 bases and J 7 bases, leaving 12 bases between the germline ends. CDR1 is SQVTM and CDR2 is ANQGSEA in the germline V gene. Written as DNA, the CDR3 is TGCAGCGTGTACAGGGTTGGGACCCAGTACTTC. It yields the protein CSVYRVGTQYF.

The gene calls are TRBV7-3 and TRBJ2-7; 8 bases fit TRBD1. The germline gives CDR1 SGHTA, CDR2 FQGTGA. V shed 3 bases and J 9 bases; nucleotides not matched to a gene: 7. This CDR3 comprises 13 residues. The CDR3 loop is CASSLTGEGGQYF. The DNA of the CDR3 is TGTGCCAGCAGCTTGACAGGGGAAGGTGGGCAGTACTTC. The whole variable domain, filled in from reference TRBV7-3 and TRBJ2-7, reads GAGVSQTPSNKVTEKGKYVELRCDPISGHTALYWYRQSLGQGPEFLIYFQGTGAADDSGLPNDRFFAVRPEGSVSTLKIQRTERGDSAVYLCASSLTGEGGQYFGPGTRLTVT.

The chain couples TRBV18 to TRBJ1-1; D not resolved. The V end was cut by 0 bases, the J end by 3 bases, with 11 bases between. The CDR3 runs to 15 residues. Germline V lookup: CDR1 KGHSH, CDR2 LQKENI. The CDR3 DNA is TGTGCCAGCTCACCACCGGCCAGGTTGGACACTGAAGCTTTCTTT. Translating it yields CASSPPARLDTEAFF.

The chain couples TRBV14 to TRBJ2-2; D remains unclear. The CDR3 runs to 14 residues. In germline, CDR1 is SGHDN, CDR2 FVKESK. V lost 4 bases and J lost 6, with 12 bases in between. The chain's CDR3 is CASSLLNGPGELFF. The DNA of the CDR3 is TGTGCCAGCAGCCTTTTAAACGGTCCCGGGGAGCTGTTTTTT.

For the CDR3, the DNA is TGTGCCAGCAAACGGGGCGGGAGCTCCTACGAGCAGTACTTC. It encodes CASKRGGSSYEQYF. The chain is built from TRBV7-2 and TRBJ2-5, with 7 bases identical to TRBD2. The DNA end is more similar to TRBJ2-7, so the J call may be wrong. Germline V CDR1 and CDR2: SGHTA, FQGNSA. The CDR3 totals 14 residues.